The next 9 T cell receptor beta chains were all read from a single sample in a study of T cell responses to AZD1222 COVID-19 vaccine. Produced via immunoSEQ multiplex PCR; TCRdb's table is partial and in-frame only. The sample comprises tens of thousands of clones, 88% of which are singletons, and about an eighth rests with the top ten. The sample in question was peripheral blood, obtained 28 days after the second AZD1222 dose. The origin of the receptors is an adult who received the AZD1222 COVID-19 vaccine.

The chain employs TRBV11-2 and TRBJ2-1, with 9 bases aligning to TRBD2. The CDR3 has 16 residues. Germline V lookup: CDR1 SGHAT, CDR2 FQNNGV. The J segment lost 4 bases and the V segment lost 3 bases, leaving 7 bases of the junction unmatched. The CDR3 sequence: CASSFLAGVGYNEQFF. CDR3 DNA: TGTGCCAGCAGCTTTTTAGCGGGAGTAGGATACAATGAGCAGTTCTTC.

The chain carries TRBV29-1 and TRBJ2-1; 11 bases map to TRBD1. After removal of 1 base from V and 8 bases from J, the junction contained 1 base not matched to a gene. Germline assignment: CDR1 SQVTM and CDR2 ANQGSEA. The CDR3 loop spans 13 amino acids. This chain's CDR3 is CSVEGTGGHEQFF. CDR3 DNA: TGCAGCGTTGAAGGGACAGGGGGCCATGAGCAGTTCTTC.

This chain joins TRBV23-1 and TRBJ2-7; D ambiguous. TRBV23-1 falls under the ORF class, with uncertain function. The CDR3 is made up of 12 amino acids. V lost 7 bases to trimming and J lost 2 bases, with 9 bases between them. The CDR3 DNA sequence: TGCGCCAGCATAAAGGATACCTACGAGCAGTACTTC. Encoded protein: CASIKDTYEQYF.

The chain joins TRBV5-1 to TRBJ1-1; 7 bases line up with TRBD1. Germline values: CDR1 SGHRS, CDR2 YFSETQ. This CDR3 is built from 19 residues. V dropped 0 bases and J dropped 0; count of bases not matched to a gene: 14. In DNA, the CDR3 is TGCGCCAGCAGCTTGGTTGATTTTAGGTCAGGGGGGATGAACACTGAAGCTTTCTTT. It specifies CASSLVDFRSGGMNTEAFF.

This CDR3 is CASSARTGLAYEQYF. CDR3 nucleotides: TGTGCCAGCAGCGCCCGGACAGGGCTTGCTTACGAGCAGTACTTC. This chain connects TRBV7-9 to TRBJ2-7; 8 bases align to TRBD1. Germline lookup yields CDR1 SEHNR and CDR2 FQNEAQ (reference sequence). The length of the CDR3 is 15 residues. V was clipped by 5 bases and J by 4 bases; unmatched bases: 10.

V and J are TRBV27 and TRBJ2-1; 10 bases map to TRBD1. There are 13 residues in the CDR3. Germline V CDR1 and CDR2: MNHEY, SMNVEV (reference sequence). The junction had 2 bases not matched to a gene; V was cut back by 5 bases and J by 7 bases. DNA for the CDR3: TGTGCCAGCAGTGGGACAGGGGAAAATGAGCAGTTCTTC. Its protein is CASSGTGENEQFF.

This sequence joins TRBV7-3 and TRBJ2-3; D not resolved. The CDR3 has 14 amino acids. Germline V lookup: CDR1 SGHTA, CDR2 FQGTGA. The V gene lost 5 bases and the J gene lost 2 bases, with 11 bases spanning the gap. CDR3 residues: CASSAGEYTDTQYF. In DNA, the CDR3 is TGTGCCAGCAGCGCTGGCGAGTACACAGATACGCAGTATTTT.

The chain uses TRBV7-2 and TRBJ1-6; the match to TRBD1 covers 7 bases. Germline V gene lookup returns CDR1 SGHTA and CDR2 FQGNSA. After removal of 1 base from V and 7 bases from J, the junction contained 7 bases not matched to a gene. The CDR3 is 16 amino acids. The CDR3 loop reads CASSLDPTGRNSPLHF. CDR3 DNA: TGTGCCAGCAGCTTAGATCCGACAGGGAGGAATTCACCCCTCCACTTT.

J is TRBJ2-6 and V is TRBV6-6; 8 positions match TRBD1. Germline loops: CDR1 MNHNY, CDR2 SVGAGI (reference sequence). The CDR3 is made up of 15 amino acids. J was trimmed by 0 bases and V by 6 bases; bases with no gene match: 1. CDR3 amino acids: CASSTGGSGANVLTF. The CDR3 DNA follows: TGTGCCAGCAGCACAGGGGGCTCTGGGGCCAACGTCCTGACTTTC.